The 5 T cell receptor beta chains listed next were all sequenced from one sample in a study of blood T cell repertoires in COVID-19 (dated by TCRdb to 2020 to 2022). Receptor amplification or capture employed the immunoSEQ multiplex PCR assay. The immuneACCESS repertoire file appears here via TCRdb, limited to in-frame rearrangements. These files lack a portion of the clones; in checked studies, under half of the deficit traces to unresolved V genes, and the cause of the others is not known. The sample has tens of thousands of clones on record, about 80% of them singletons. The ten largest account for approximately 12% of the sample. Material: peripheral blood. The receptors stem from a human donor in a cohort sampled during active COVID-19.

This rearrangement joins TRBV29-1 to TRBJ2-7, with no clear D. This CDR3 contains 13 residues. CDR1 and CDR2 (germline): SQVTM, ANQGSEA. The ends were cut back, 6 bases at V and 1 base at J, with 13 bases in the middle. The DNA for the CDR3 is TGCAGCGTGTTACACCAACGTTCCTACGAGCAGTACTTC. Amino acid sequence: CSVLHQRSYEQYF.

The V call is TRBV5-1, the J call TRBJ2-7; 10 nucleotides agree with TRBD1. The CDR3 is 15 amino acids. The V segment lost 4 bases and the J segment 4 bases; nucleotides outside the gene matches: 8. CDR1 SGHRS and CDR2 YFSETQ come from the germline V gene. Here the CDR3 reads CASSGTDRGRYEQYF. DNA for the CDR3: TGCGCCAGCAGCGGGACCGACAGGGGGCGGTACGAGCAGTACTTC. The complete variable domain, with remaining parts taken from reference TRBV5-1 and TRBJ2-7, reads KAGVTQTPRYLIKTRGQQVTLSCSPISGHRSVSWYQQTPGQGLQFLFEYFSETQRNKGNFPGRFSGRQFSNSRSEMNVSTLELGDSALYLCASSGTDRGRYEQYFGPGTRLTVT.

The chain combines TRBV7-9 with TRBJ2-7, with TRBD2 matching 12 bases. Germline V lookup: CDR1 SEHNR, CDR2 FQNEAQ (reference sequence). V trimming: 2 bases; J trimming: 5 bases; junction bases outside the gene matches: 1. This CDR3 contains 14 residues. The CDR3 is CASSLLAGGDEQYF. The CDR3 bases are TGTGCCAGCAGCTTACTAGCGGGGGGGGACGAGCAGTACTTC.

The chain employs TRBV28 and TRBJ2-7; 7 bases map to TRBD2. V trimming: 6 bases; J trimming: 2 bases; junction bases outside the gene matches: 7. The CDR3 is made up of 14 amino acids. The germline V gene encodes CDR1 MDHEN and CDR2 SYDVKM. As DNA, the CDR3 is TGTGCCAGCAGACGGGGGGATCCTGCCTACGAGCAGTACTTC. This sequence encodes CASRRGDPAYEQYF.

V and J are TRBV5-1 and TRBJ2-7, with TRBD1 matching 8 bases. This CDR3 is built from 14 residues. Germline trimming cut 3 bases from V and 5 bases from J; bases unmatched to any gene: 7. From germline, CDR1 is SGHRS and CDR2 YFSETQ. CDR3 amino acids: CASSYDRGGDEQYF. CDR3 DNA: TGCGCCAGCAGCTACGACAGGGGTGGAGACGAGCAGTACTTC.